This TCR beta chain was profiled in a study of identical twins. TCRdb itself ran the 5' RACE reads through MiXCR, one entry per CDR3 protein. This table holds about 100,000 distinct CDR3 sequences, roughly 6% found once. V was shortened by 6 bases and J by 0 bases, with 13 bases between the two germline ends. This CDR3 contains 15 residues. Per the germline V gene, CDR1 is MNHNS and CDR2 is SASEGT. Study outcomes and limitations: Excess low generation probability was seen in twin-shared out-of-frame alpha sequences. The authors noted that invariant MAIT and iNKT cells could partly confound zero-insertion analyses.

This clonotype has a handful of counts. No antigen is known for it. The J gene is TRBJ2-3, the V gene TRBV6-1; perhaps TRBD1 as D (5 bases). Specimen: memory T cells sorted from blood. The sequence came from a woman in her forties or fifties in good health. CDR3 DNA sequence: TGTGCCAGCAGGACAGCGCGTACTAGCACAGATACGCAGTATTTT. Its translation is CASRTARTSTDTQYF.